The entry that follows covers one T cell receptor beta chain sequence. In the original analysis: The assay estimated nucleated cells by amplifying reference gene primers. Generated by immunoSEQ multiplex PCR, the TCRdb table keeps only in-frame clones and is missing some. Clone size and the V and J calls come from that table; the DNA yielded D and trimming. Seen here are approximately 73,000 clones, around nine tenths observed once, and the top ten hold roughly 2%. This sample stems from a study of blood T cell repertoires in COVID-19. About the study: Researchers got acute and convalescent COVID-19 samples from the United States, Italy and Spain. PBMCs, B-cell-depleted T cells, or T cells were the source of the cDNA or gDNA that made up the material.

The germline gives CDR1 KGHSH, CDR2 LQKENI. The CDR3 totals 18 residues. Trimming at V came to 2 bases and at J to 2 bases, leaving 9 bases not matched to a gene. The chain is built from TRBV18 and TRBJ2-3; 11 bases line up with TRBD2. This TCR was recovered from a woman aged 55-70 years with acute or convalescent COVID-19. The sample consisted of peripheral blood. The DNA of the CDR3 is TGTGCCAGCTCACCAAGAGCAACTAGCGGGGGATTCACAGATACGCAGTATTTT. Residues: CASSPRATSGGFTDTQYF.